One T cell receptor (beta chain) is described in this entry. Authors' processing steps: Cell counts per sample came from amplifying reference gene primers. Measured with immunoSEQ multiplex PCR; TCRdb has only the in-frame clones, and not every one. V and J calls and clone size are as listed in that table; D and trimming were resolved from the DNA. The data contain 100,000 to 150,000 clones, 82% of them seen just once; the ten biggest clones take up over 10%. This sample was taken from a study of blood T cell repertoires in COVID-19. Study context: Spain, Italy and the United States supplied samples that represented acute and convalescent COVID-19. Sources were T cells, B-cell-depleted T cells, or PBMCs; the material itself was cDNA or gDNA.

This sequence originates from a human donor in a cohort sampled during active COVID-19. Sequenced input: peripheral blood.

The CDR3 region has the DNA TGTGCCAGCTCACCACCCCTAGCGGGGGGTCGGCAAGAGACCCAGTACTTC. It is translated as CASSPPLAGGRQETQYF. This chain connects TRBV18 to TRBJ2-5; 11 nucleotides line up with TRBD2. The V gene end was trimmed by 0 bases and the J gene end by 2 bases; junction bases not matched to a gene: 5. Germline loops: CDR1 KGHSH, CDR2 LQKENI. This CDR3 has 17 amino acids.